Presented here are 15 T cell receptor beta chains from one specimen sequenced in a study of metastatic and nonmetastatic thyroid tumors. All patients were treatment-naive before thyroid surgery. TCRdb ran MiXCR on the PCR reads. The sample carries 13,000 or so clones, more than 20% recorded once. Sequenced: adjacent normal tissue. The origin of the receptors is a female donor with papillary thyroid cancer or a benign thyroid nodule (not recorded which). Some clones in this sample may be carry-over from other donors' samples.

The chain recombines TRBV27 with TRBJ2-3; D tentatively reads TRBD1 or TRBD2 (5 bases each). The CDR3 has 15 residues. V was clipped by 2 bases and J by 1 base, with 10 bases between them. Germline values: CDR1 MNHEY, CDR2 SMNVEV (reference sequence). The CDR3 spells CASSLEGLGTDTQYF. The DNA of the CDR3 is TGTGCCAGCAGTTTAGAGGGGTTAGGCACAGATACGCAGTATTTT.

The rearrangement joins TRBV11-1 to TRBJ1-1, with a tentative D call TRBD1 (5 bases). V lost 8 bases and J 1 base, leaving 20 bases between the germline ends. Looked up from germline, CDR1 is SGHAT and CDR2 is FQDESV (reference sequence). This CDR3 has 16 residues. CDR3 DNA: TGTGCCAGCTCCCCTCACCCGGGACGGAAGAACACTGAAGCTTTCTTT. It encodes CASSPHPGRKNTEAFF.

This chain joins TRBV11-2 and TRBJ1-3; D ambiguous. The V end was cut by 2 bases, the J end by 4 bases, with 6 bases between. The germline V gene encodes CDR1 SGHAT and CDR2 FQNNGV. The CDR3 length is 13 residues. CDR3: CASSLLGGNTIYF. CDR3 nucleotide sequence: TGTGCCAGCAGCTTACTTGGCGGAAACACCATATATTTT.

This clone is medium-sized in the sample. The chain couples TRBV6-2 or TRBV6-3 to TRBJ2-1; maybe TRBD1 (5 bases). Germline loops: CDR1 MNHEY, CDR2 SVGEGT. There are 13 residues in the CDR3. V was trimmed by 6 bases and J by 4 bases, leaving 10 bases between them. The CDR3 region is CASSNRIYNEQFF. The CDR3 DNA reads TGTGCCAGCAGCAACAGGATATACAATGAGCAGTTCTTC.

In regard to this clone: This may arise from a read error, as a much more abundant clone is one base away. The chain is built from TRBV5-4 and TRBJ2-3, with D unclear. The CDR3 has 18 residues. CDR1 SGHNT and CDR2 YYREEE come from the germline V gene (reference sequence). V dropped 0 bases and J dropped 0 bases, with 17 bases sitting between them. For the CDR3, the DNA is TGTGCCAGCAGCTTGGCCGGGTGGCTCCGCAGAAGCACAGATACGCAGTATTTT. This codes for CASSLAGWLRRSTDTQYF.

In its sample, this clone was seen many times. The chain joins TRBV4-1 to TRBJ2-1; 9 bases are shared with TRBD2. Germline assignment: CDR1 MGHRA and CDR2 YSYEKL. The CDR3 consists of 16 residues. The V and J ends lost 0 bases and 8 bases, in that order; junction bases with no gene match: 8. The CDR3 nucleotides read TGCGCCAGCAGCCAAGAAGTCGGGACTAGCACCGATGAGCAGTTCTTC. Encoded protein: CASSQEVGTSTDEQFF.

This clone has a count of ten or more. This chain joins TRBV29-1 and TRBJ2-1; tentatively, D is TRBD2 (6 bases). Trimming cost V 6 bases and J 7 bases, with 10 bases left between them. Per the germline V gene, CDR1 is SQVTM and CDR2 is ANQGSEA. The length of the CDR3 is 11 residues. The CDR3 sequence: CSVTGENEQFF. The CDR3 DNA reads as TGCAGCGTCACGGGGGAGAATGAGCAGTTCTTC.

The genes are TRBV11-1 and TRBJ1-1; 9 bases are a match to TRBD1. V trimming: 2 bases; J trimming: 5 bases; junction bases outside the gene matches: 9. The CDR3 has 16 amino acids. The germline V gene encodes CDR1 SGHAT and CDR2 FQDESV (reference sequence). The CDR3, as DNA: TGTGCCAGCAGCTTATCACAGGGGGCTAGTGGAACTGAAGCTTTCTTT. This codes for CASSLSQGASGTEAFF. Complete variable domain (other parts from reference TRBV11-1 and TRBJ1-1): EAEVAQSPRYKITEKSQAVAFWCDPISGHATLYWYRQILGQGPELLVQFQDESVVDDSQLPKDRFSAERLKGVDSTLKIQPAELGDSAMYLCASSLSQGASGTEAFFGQGTRLTVV.

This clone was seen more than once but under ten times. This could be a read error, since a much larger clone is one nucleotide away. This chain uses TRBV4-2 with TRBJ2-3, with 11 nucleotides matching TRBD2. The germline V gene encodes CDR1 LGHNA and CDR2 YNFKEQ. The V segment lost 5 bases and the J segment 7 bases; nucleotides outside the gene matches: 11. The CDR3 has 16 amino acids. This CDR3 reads CASSNLLAGDSYTQYF. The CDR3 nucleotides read TGTGCCAGCAGCAACTTACTAGCGGGAGATTCATATACGCAGTATTTT.

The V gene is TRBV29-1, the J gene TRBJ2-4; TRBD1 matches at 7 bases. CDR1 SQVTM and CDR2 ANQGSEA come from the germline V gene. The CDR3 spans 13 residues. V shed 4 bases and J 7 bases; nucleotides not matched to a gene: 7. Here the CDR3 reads CSVVVGGKNIQYF. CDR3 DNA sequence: TGCAGCGTTGTCGTAGGGGGCAAGAACATTCAGTACTTC.

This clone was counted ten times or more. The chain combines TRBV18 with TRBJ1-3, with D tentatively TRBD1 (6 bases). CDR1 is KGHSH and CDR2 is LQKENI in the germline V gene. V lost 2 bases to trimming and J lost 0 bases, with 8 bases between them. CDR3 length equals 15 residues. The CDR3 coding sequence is TGTGCCAGCTCACCAGACAGGACCTCTGGAAACACCATATATTTT. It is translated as CASSPDRTSGNTIYF.

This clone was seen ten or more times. CDR3 sequence: CASSGQGGDEKLFF. CDR3 nucleotides: TGTGCCAGCAGCGGACAGGGGGGGGATGAAAAACTGTTTTTT. The rearrangement joins TRBV9 to TRBJ1-4, with TRBD1 identical over 9 bases. V dropped 3 bases and J dropped 6; count of bases not matched to a gene: 3. Germline V gene data show CDR1 as SGDLS and CDR2 as YYNGEE. This CDR3 region has 14 residues.

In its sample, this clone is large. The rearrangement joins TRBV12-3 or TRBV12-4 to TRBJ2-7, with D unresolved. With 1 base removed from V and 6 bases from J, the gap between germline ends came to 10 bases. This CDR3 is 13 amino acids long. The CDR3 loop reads CASSLGTFGEQYF. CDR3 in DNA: TGTGCCAGCAGTTTAGGGACCTTCGGCGAGCAGTACTTC.

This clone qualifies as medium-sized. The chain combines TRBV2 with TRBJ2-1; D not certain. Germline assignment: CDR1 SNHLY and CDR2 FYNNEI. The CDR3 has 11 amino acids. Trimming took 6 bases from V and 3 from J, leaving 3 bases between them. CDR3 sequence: CASRHYNEQFF. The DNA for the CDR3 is TGTGCCAGCAGACACTACAATGAGCAGTTCTTC. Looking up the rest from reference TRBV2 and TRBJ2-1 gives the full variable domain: EPEVTQTPSHQVTQMGQEVILRCVPISNHLYFYWYRQILGQKVEFLVSFYNNEISEKSEIFDDQFSVERPDGSNFTLKIRSTKLEDSAMYFCASRHYNEQFFGPGTRLTVL.

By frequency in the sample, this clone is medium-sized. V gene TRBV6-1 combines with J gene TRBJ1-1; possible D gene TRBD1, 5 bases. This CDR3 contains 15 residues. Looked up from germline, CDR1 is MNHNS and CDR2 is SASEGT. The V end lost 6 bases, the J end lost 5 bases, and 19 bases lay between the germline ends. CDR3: CASSYGRGGRTEAFF. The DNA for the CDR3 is TGTGCCAGCAGCTATGGACGGGGGGGACGAACTGAAGCTTTCTTT.